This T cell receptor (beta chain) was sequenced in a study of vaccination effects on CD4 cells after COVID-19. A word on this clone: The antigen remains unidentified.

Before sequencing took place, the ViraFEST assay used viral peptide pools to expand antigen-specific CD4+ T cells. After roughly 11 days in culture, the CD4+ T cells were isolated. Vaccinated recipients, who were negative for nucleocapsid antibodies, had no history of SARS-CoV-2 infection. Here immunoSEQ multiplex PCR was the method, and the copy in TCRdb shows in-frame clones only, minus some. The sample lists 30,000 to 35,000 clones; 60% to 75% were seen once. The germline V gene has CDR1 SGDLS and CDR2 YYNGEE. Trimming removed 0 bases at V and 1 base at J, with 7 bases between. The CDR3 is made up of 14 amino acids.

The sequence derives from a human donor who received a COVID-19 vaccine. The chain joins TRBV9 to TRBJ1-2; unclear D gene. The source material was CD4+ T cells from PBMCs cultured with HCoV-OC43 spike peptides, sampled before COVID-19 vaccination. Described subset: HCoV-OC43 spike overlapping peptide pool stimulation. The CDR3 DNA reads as TGTGCCAGCAGCGTAGGGGTAGTTAACTATGGCTACACCTTC. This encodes CASSVGVVNYGYTF.